The next 24 T cell receptor beta chains were all read from a single sample in a study of T cells in Graves' hyperthyroidism and ophthalmopathy. TCR beta CDR3 regions were amplified from RNA. HTBI primers were employed in a first-round RT-PCR of the TCR CDR3. TCRdb reanalysed the multiplex PCR reads using MiXCR and keeps one entry per CDR3 protein. The sample holds some 720,000 distinct CDR3 sequences, approximately 16% seen once. Sequencing was performed on blood. These receptors came from a man aged 18 to 30 with Graves' hyperthyroidism.

Notes on this clonotype: At one of its ends the junction is not consistent with the germline gene, which may arise from a read error. The V and J genes are TRBV7-2 and TRBJ2-2, with TRBD2 matching 14 bases. This CDR3 spans 15 amino acids. CDR1 SGHTA and CDR2 FQGNSA come from the germline V gene. The CDR3 DNA follows: TGTGCCAGCAGCTTGGGACTAGCGGGAGTCGGGGAGCTCCTTTTT. Amino acid sequence: CASSLGLAGVGELLF.

This clonotype was found many times. This chain connects TRBV12-3 or TRBV12-4 to TRBJ1-1, with D perhaps matching TRBD1 (6 bases). This CDR3 region has 13 residues. Trimming pared 8 bases from V and 4 bases from J, leaving 14 bases between. CDR3 in amino acids: CASLRGASTEAFF. For the CDR3, the DNA is TGTGCCAGCTTACGGGGGGCGAGCACTGAAGCTTTCTTT.

This clonotype was observed many times. The chain combines TRBV28 with TRBJ2-7; D not resolved. V was clipped by 2 bases and J by 0 bases, with 11 bases between them. Germline CDR1 reads MDHEN; CDR2 reads SYDVKM. The CDR3 length is 15 residues. CDR3 nucleotide sequence: TGTGCCAGCAGTTTACATAAACTACGCTCCTACGAGCAGTACTTC. It yields the protein CASSLHKLRSYEQYF.

This clonotype has only a few counts. V usage is TRBV12-3 or TRBV12-4 and J usage is TRBJ1-1; 9 nucleotides align to TRBD1. Trimming removed 5 bases from V and 3 bases from J; junction bases left unmatched: 7. The CDR3 covers 15 residues. The CDR3 spells CASSPWTGVDTEAFF. CDR3 DNA sequence: TGTGCCAGCAGTCCATGGACAGGGGTGGACACTGAAGCTTTCTTT.

This rearrangement joins TRBV7-2 to TRBJ2-7; TRBD2 might be the D (6 bases). Trimming pared 1 base from V and 2 bases from J, leaving 12 bases between. Germline V CDR1 and CDR2: SGHTA, FQGNSA. This CDR3 is 15 amino acids long. The CDR3 nucleotides read TGTGCCAGCAGCTTAGGTGTTAGCGGAGCCTACGAGCAGTACTTC. This encodes CASSLGVSGAYEQYF.

This clonotype was counted many times. The chain links TRBV7-3 to TRBJ2-1; TRBD2 aligns across 10 bases. Germline V gene data show CDR1 as SGHTA and CDR2 as FQGTGA. This CDR3 has 19 amino acids. The V and J ends lost 2 bases and 0 bases, in that order; junction bases with no gene match: 10. The CDR3 DNA reads TGTGCCAGCAGCTTAGAGGGTAGCGGGAGGCCAAGCTCCTACAATGAGCAGTTCTTC. Encoded protein: CASSLEGSGRPSSYNEQFF.

This clonotype was recorded at least ten times. The V gene is TRBV28, the J gene TRBJ2-1; D might be TRBD2 (6 bases). The V gene's germline CDR1 is MDHEN and CDR2 SYDVKM. With 3 bases removed from V and 0 bases from J, the gap between germline ends came to 9 bases. The CDR3 covers 15 residues. CDR3 coding DNA: TGTGCCAGCAGTTTGATCGGGGGCTCCTACAATGAGCAGTTCTTC. It translates to CASSLIGGSYNEQFF. Full variable domain (rest looked up from reference TRBV28 and TRBJ2-1): DVKVTQSSRYLVKRTGEKVFLECVQDMDHENMFWYRQDPGLGLRLIYFSYDVKMKEKGDIPEGYSVSREKKERFSLILESASTNQTSMYLCASSLIGGSYNEQFFGPGTRLTVL.

This clonotype has a count of ten or more. V is TRBV20-1 and J is TRBJ2-7; TRBD2 might be the D (5 bases). V lost 0 bases, J lost 2 bases, and 14 bases lay in between. The V gene's germline CDR1 is DFQATT and CDR2 SNEGSKA (reference sequence). The CDR3 consists of 15 residues. In DNA form, the CDR3 reads TGCAGTGCTAGAGAATTTTCGGGGAGCCCCTACGAGCAGTACTTC. This translates into CSAREFSGSPYEQYF.

The chain uses TRBV25-1 and TRBJ1-1; D may be TRBD1 (5 bases). Per the germline V gene, CDR1 is MGHDK and CDR2 is SYGVNS. Trimming shortened V by 1 base and J by 2 bases, and 11 bases separated the two germline ends. The CDR3 is 15 residues long. CDR3 in amino acids: CASSEFRGSNTEAFF. For the CDR3, the DNA is TGTGCCAGCAGTGAATTTCGGGGGAGTAACACTGAAGCTTTCTTT.

This clonotype came up many times. V is TRBV7-9 and J is TRBJ1-1, with 7 bases lining up with TRBD1. The CDR3 consists of 15 residues. J lost 5 bases, V lost 8 bases, and 14 bases had no gene match. Germline CDR1 is SEHNR and CDR2 is FQNEAQ (reference sequence). Here the CDR3 reads CASASQGGGGTEAFF. For the CDR3, the DNA is TGTGCCAGCGCTAGCCAGGGGGGCGGTGGGACTGAAGCTTTCTTT.

This clonotype was detected only a few times. J is TRBJ2-7 and V is TRBV27; TRBD2 agrees at 7 bases. CDR3 length: 15 residues. J was trimmed by 4 bases and V by 8 bases; bases with no gene match: 14. Germline-derived CDR1 and CDR2 are MNHEY and SMNVEV (reference sequence). The DNA for the CDR3 is TGTGCCAGCCAAACGGGCGGGAGTCTGGTGTACGAGCAGTACTTC. The encoded protein is CASQTGGSLVYEQYF.

Only one count was recorded for this clonotype. Possible read error: a much larger clone is one base away. This chain joins TRBV10-3 and TRBJ2-1; D may be TRBD2 (6 bases). The last part of the DNA fits TRBJ2-7 better; the J call may be wrong. Germline values: CDR1 ENHRY, CDR2 SYGVKD. The CDR3 totals 16 residues. The CDR3 protein is CAISATSGGAYNEQYF. CDR3 DNA: TGTGCCATCAGTGCAACGTCCGGCGGGGCCTACAATGAGCAGTACTTC.

This clonotype occurred many times. V and J are TRBV28 and TRBJ2-7; D gene unclear. The germline CDR1 and CDR2 sequences are MDHEN and SYDVKM. This CDR3 contains 12 residues. Trimming pared 7 bases from V and 6 bases from J, leaving 13 bases between. As DNA, the CDR3 is TGTGCCAGCACCTCCCCTCCAGGCGAGCAGTACTTC. This codes for CASTSPPGEQYF.

The chain carries TRBV9 and TRBJ2-7, with a tentative D call TRBD1 (6 bases). The V end lost 4 bases, the J end lost 2 bases, and 19 bases lay between the germline ends. The germline V gene encodes CDR1 SGDLS and CDR2 YYNGEE. The length of the CDR3 is 16 residues. CDR3 bases: TGTGCCAGCAGCACCCGAAGCGAGGGACAAACCTACGAGCAGTACTTC. It codes for CASSTRSEGQTYEQYF.

At least ten counts were recorded for this clonotype. The J gene is TRBJ2-7, the V gene TRBV20-1; TRBD2 matches 11 bases. J was trimmed by 3 bases and V by 1 base; bases with no gene match: 5. CDR3 size: 15 residues. Germline V CDR1 and CDR2: DFQATT, SNEGSKA (reference sequence). CDR3 DNA: TGCAGTGCTAGAGGTGTGGGACTAGCGGACTACGAGCAGTACTTC. Its translation is CSARGVGLADYEQYF.

This clonotype was counted many times. The chain joins TRBV28 to TRBJ2-3, with unresolved D. Trimming cost V 7 bases and J 2 bases, with 4 bases left between them. The CDR3 extends over 11 amino acids. The V gene's germline CDR1 is MDHEN and CDR2 SYDVKM. The CDR3 region is CASMFTDTQYF. The CDR3, as DNA: TGTGCCAGCATGTTCACAGATACGCAGTATTTT.

This sequence joins TRBV6-2 or TRBV6-3 and TRBJ2-1; TRBD2 agrees at 8 bases. The germline gives CDR1 MNHEY, CDR2 SVGEGT. Losses at the gene ends were 11 bases for V and 4 bases for J; bases not matched to a gene: 7. The CDR3 is 13 residues long. This CDR3 reads CAPGTSLYNEQFF. In DNA form, the CDR3 reads TGTGCCCCCGGGACTAGTCTATACAATGAGCAGTTCTTC.

This clonotype was counted once. V and J are TRBV9 and TRBJ2-2; 11 bases are shared with TRBD2. This CDR3 has 15 residues. With V trimmed by 2 bases and J by 7 bases, 4 bases remained unmatched. The germline gives CDR1 SGDLS, CDR2 YYNGEE. The CDR3 is CASSVTSGSGGELFF. CDR3 nucleotides: TGTGCCAGCAGCGTTACTAGCGGGAGTGGCGGGGAGCTGTTTTTT.

This clonotype was recorded at least ten times. The CDR3 spells CASSYAGPKLDTQYF. The DNA of the CDR3 is TGTGCCAGCAGTTACGCGGGACCTAAATTAGATACGCAGTATTTT. J is TRBJ2-3 and V is TRBV6-1; TRBD2 is a possible D gene (6 bases). Germline values: CDR1 MNHNS, CDR2 SASEGT. Trimming shortened V by 5 bases and J by 5 bases, and 17 bases separated the two germline ends. The CDR3 sequence is 15 residues long.

This clonotype came up many times. The chain combines TRBV5-1 with TRBJ2-1; D not certain. The germline CDR1 and CDR2 sequences are SGHRS and YFSETQ. CDR3 length equals 14 residues. V lost 0 bases to trimming and J lost 3 bases, with 7 bases between them. CDR3 amino acids: CASSLDGLYNEQFF. The CDR3 DNA follows: TGCGCCAGCAGCTTGGACGGCCTCTACAATGAGCAGTTCTTC.

The genes are TRBV18 and TRBJ2-7; TRBD2 matches at 10 bases. This CDR3 region has 16 residues. The V gene's germline CDR1 is KGHSH and CDR2 LQKENI. V lost 3 bases to trimming and J lost 4 bases; unmatched junction nucleotides: 9. CDR3: CASSPPSGRALYEQYF. The CDR3 coding sequence is TGTGCCAGCTCACCCCCCAGCGGGAGGGCCTTGTACGAGCAGTACTTC.

With respect to this clonotype: A much larger clonotype is one base distant, so this may be a read error. This chain uses TRBV6-9 with TRBJ2-7; the match to TRBD2 covers 8 bases. V shed 4 bases, J shed 8 bases, and the junction held 10 bases outside the gene matches. Per germline, CDR1 MNHGY and CDR2 SVAAGI. The CDR3 is 14 amino acids. The CDR3 is CASSSVAGIRKQYF. The CDR3 DNA follows: TGTGCCAGCAGTTCAGTAGCGGGGATCCGCAAGCAGTACTTC.

The table lists this clonotype with many counts. The rearrangement links TRBV6-5 to TRBJ1-2; no definite D call. Trimming took 0 bases from V and 4 from J, leaving 12 bases between them. Germline lookup yields CDR1 MNHEY and CDR2 SVGAGI. The CDR3 has 15 residues. CDR3 coding DNA: TGTGCCAGCAGTTACTCGATTGGGGTACCCTATGGCTACACCTTC. This codes for CASSYSIGVPYGYTF.

The V call is TRBV6-1, the J call TRBJ2-3; 8 nucleotides line up with TRBD1. CDR3 length equals 13 residues. V gave up 7 bases and J gave up 4 bases; unmatched junction bases: 4. CDR1 and CDR2 (germline): MNHNS, SASEGT. The CDR3 DNA follows: TGTGCCAGCAAAGGACAGGGCGCAGATACGCAGTATTTT. It is translated as CASKGQGADTQYF.